This T cell receptor beta chain was obtained from a study of cytomegalovirus exposure and HLA in healthy donors. Clones were read by immunoSEQ multiplex PCR, and TCRdb kept only the in-frame ones, dropping some. The table has approximately 150,000 clones, roughly 90% seen once; the top ten hold less than 5.5%. Germline V CDR1 and CDR2: MDHEN, SYDVKM. The CDR3 runs to 13 residues. The germline V and J ends were trimmed by 3 bases and 2 bases, with 7 bases remaining between them. Details on this clone: Its antigen is unknown.

Broader study findings: Many donors carried some public TCRs, although rarity characterized most TCR sequences.

What was sequenced was PBMCs. This chain uses TRBV28 with TRBJ1-2, with D hard to call. The sequence was collected from a man aged 18 to 30 in good health and CMV-seropositive. The CDR3 DNA follows: TGTGCCAGCAGTTTGTTAGTAAACTATGGCTACACCTTC. Its translation is CASSLLVNYGYTF.